This TCR beta chain was captured in a study of Ad26.COV2.S vaccination and SARS-CoV-2 variants. Using immunoSEQ multiplex PCR, the repertoire was profiled, and TCRdb retains in-frame clones only, with some absent. The sample has about 680,000 clones; roughly 90% are singletons. Details on this clone: What it binds is not known.

Stated treatment: 15 to 20 received Ad26.COV2.S at low or high dose, single or two shots; 5 received placebo; per-sample allocation not given. Day 63 following the first vaccine or placebo injection was when the samples were taken. Study-level points and caveats: Compared with placebo recipients, vaccine recipients had higher spike-specific TCR breadth. Recipients of vaccine and of placebo showed similar breadth of their non-spike TCR repertoires.

This CDR3 is built from 20 residues. The specimen comprised peripheral blood, sampled in a trial of Ad26.COV2.S vaccine versus placebo. This receptor was identified in a person between 18 and 60 years old who received the Ad26.COV2.S COVID-19 vaccine or a placebo. The gene calls are TRBV21-1 and TRBJ1-4; no DNA check was done on the table's D call, TRBD1. TRBV21-1 is marked as a pseudogene. Here the CDR3 DNA reads TGTGCCAGCAGCAAAGGAGGGGACAGGACAGGGGTTGCAACTAATGAAAAACTGTTTTTT. It codes for CASSKGGDRTGVATNEKLFF.